The sequence of this T cell receptor (beta chain) was determined in a study of CD8 T cells in Susac syndrome. RNA in amounts of roughly 0.45 to 1 ug was reverse transcribed with random hexamers. With immunoSEQ multiplex PCR, TCR beta CDR3 was amplified across 54 Vbeta and 13 Jbeta. TCRdb passed the immunoSEQ multiplex PCR reads through MiXCR, listing each CDR3 protein once. The sample includes a few hundred thousand distinct CDR3 sequences, 95% seen only once; the top ten take roughly 0.1%. This CDR3 has 12 amino acids. V was clipped by 2 bases and J by 4 bases, with 5 bases between them. The rearrangement uses TRBV12-3 or TRBV12-4 and TRBJ2-5; D gene ambiguous. Sequencing was done on a sample of CD4+ T cells from PBMCs. The sequence came from a human donor with multiple sclerosis. The CDR3 sequence: CASSLTGETQYF. DNA for the CDR3: TGTGCCAGCAGTTTAACTGGAGAGACCCAGTACTTC.